Following are 9 T cell receptor beta chains from one sample sequenced in a study of Tregs in tolerant kidney transplant recipients. Method: immunoSEQ multiplex PCR; TCRdb's copy keeps in-frame clones and lacks some. The sample includes 200,000 to 300,000 clones, roughly 80% of them seen just once. Sample: CD4+ T cells from blood. Source of these receptors: a human donor in good health.

V gene TRBV6-4 combines with J gene TRBJ1-5; D ambiguous. V lost 0 bases and J 6 bases, leaving 6 bases between the germline ends. Germline V lookup: CDR1 MRHNA, CDR2 SNTAGT. CDR3 length equals 13 residues. The CDR3 sequence: CASSDSRGQPQHF. In nucleotides, the CDR3 is TGTGCCAGCAGTGACTCTCGGGGTCAGCCCCAGCATTTT.

In this sample, this clone turned up a few times. CDR3 in DNA: TGTGCCAGCAGCCAAAAACAGGGGTATCGGGAGACCCAGTACTTC. As protein: CASSQKQGYRETQYF. The chain couples TRBV14 to TRBJ2-5; 7 nucleotides match TRBD1. The V segment lost 2 bases and the J segment 5 bases; nucleotides outside the gene matches: 8. The CDR3 totals 15 residues. CDR1 and CDR2 from the germline V gene are SGHDN and FVKESK.

The chain has TRBV6-5 and TRBJ1-4, with D perhaps TRBD1 (5 bases). The CDR3 is 14 amino acids. The germline CDR1 and CDR2 sequences are MNHEY and SVGAGI. Trimming cost V 0 bases and J 5 bases, with 7 bases left between them. CDR3 region: CASSYSTENEKLFF. The CDR3 region has the DNA TGTGCCAGCAGTTACTCGACAGAGAATGAAAAACTGTTTTTT.

This clone was observed once. The genes are TRBV6-4 and TRBJ2-1; 8 bases are a match to TRBD2. The CDR3 has 11 residues. With 7 bases clipped from V and 10 bases from J, the junction kept 3 bases outside the gene matches. Germline values: CDR1 MRHNA, CDR2 SNTAGT. The CDR3 loop is CASNVAGEQFF. The CDR3 coding sequence is TGTGCCAGCAACGTAGCGGGAGAGCAGTTCTTC.

V and J are TRBV27 and TRBJ1-1; 8 nucleotides line up with TRBD1. Germline V gene data show CDR1 as MNHEY and CDR2 as SMNVEV (reference sequence). This CDR3 has 13 amino acids. Losses at the gene ends were 6 bases for V and 4 bases for J; bases not matched to a gene: 4. CDR3 DNA sequence: TGTGCCAGCAGGCTGGACAGGGTCACTGAAGCTTTCTTT. It codes for CASRLDRVTEAFF.

Notes on this clone: Compared with germline, one end of the junction differs, possibly owing to a read error. V gene TRBV7-7 combines with J gene TRBJ2-6, with TRBD1 as a possible D gene (7 bases). The CDR3 has 15 residues. The germline V gene encodes CDR1 SSHAT and CDR2 FNYEAQ (reference sequence). The CDR3 DNA reads as TGTGCTAGCAGCCAGGGGGGCTCTGGGGCCAACGTCCTGACTTTC. Residues: CASSQGGSGANVLTF.

The rearrangement uses TRBV30 and TRBJ2-7; no firm D call. Per the germline V gene, CDR1 is GTSNPN and CDR2 is SVGIG (reference sequence). V dropped 2 bases and J dropped 7 bases, with 15 bases sitting between them. The CDR3 runs to 13 residues. The CDR3 bases are TGTGCCTGGAGTCGCCAGCTGACCTTAGAGCAGTACTTC. This gives the protein CAWSRQLTLEQYF.

This clone was detected a few times. The V gene is TRBV6-6, the J gene TRBJ2-2; D is perhaps TRBD2 (5 bases). The CDR3 is 13 amino acids. V lost 8 bases to trimming and J lost 5 bases, with 12 bases between them. Germline V gene lookup returns CDR1 MNHNY and CDR2 SVGAGI (reference sequence). CDR3 amino acids: CASVGGRTGELFF. The CDR3 nucleotides read TGTGCCAGCGTCGGAGGCCGTACCGGGGAGCTGTTTTTT.

The chain carries TRBV5-1 and TRBJ1-1; perhaps TRBD1 as D (5 bases). The V end was cut by 3 bases, the J end by 3 bases, with 12 bases between. The germline V gene encodes CDR1 SGHRS and CDR2 YFSETQ. The CDR3 covers 14 residues. CDR3 sequence (DNA): TGCGCCAGCAGCTCGGGACTTCGAGACACTGAAGCTTTCTTT. This codes for CASSSGLRDTEAFF.